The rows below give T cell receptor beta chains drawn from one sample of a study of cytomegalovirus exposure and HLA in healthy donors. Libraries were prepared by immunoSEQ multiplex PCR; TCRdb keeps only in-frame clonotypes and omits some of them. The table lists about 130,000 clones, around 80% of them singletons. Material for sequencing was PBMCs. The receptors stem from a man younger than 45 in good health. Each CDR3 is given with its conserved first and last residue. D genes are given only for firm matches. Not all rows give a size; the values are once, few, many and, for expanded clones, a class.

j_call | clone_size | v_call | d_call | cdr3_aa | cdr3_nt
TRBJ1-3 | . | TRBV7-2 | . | CASSSQVPTTSGNTIYF | TGTGCCAGCAGCTCACAGGTCCCCACAACATCTGGAAACACCATATATTTT
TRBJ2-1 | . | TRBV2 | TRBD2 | CASSTGLGVGNEQFF | TGTGCCAGCAGTACGGGACTAGGCGTTGGCAATGAGCAGTTCTTC
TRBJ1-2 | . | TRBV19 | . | CASTIGGTRASRYTF | TGTGCCTCGACTATTGGGGGGACCCGGGCTTCACGCTACACCTTC
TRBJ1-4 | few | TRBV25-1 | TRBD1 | CASSHRGCVKLFF | TGTGCCAGCAGCCACAGGGGTTGTGTAAAACTGTTTTTT
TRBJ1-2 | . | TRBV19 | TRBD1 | CASSLGQGAHGYTF | TGTGCCAGTAGTCTGGGACAGGGGGCACATGGCTACACCTTC
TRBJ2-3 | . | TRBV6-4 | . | CASSEQGDTDTQYF | TGTGCCAGCAGTGAACAAGGGGACACAGATACGCAGTATTTT
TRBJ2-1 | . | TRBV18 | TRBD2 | CASSPTIGTSGSNEQFF | TGTGCCAGCTCACCAACTATCGGGACTAGCGGGAGTAATGAGCAGTTCTTC
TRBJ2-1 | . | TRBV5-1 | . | CASTSRVRERGSNEQFF | TGCGCCAGCACCTCCCGGGTGCGGGAGAGGGGGTCCAATGAGCAGTTCTTC
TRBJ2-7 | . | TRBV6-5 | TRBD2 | CASRTRTSGAYEQYF | TGTGCCAGCAGGACCCGGACTAGCGGGGCCTACGAGCAGTACTTC
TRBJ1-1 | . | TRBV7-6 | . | CASSYPGGTNTEAFF | TGTGCCAGCAGCTATCCTGGGGGCACCAACACTGAAGCTTTCTTT
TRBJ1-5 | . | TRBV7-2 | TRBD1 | CASSSDRYQPQHF | TGTGCCAGCAGCTCGGACAGGTATCAGCCCCAGCATTTT
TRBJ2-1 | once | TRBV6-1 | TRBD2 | CASSGGLAPTYNEQFF | TGTGCCAGCAGTGGCGGACTAGCGCCTACCTACAATGAGCAGTTCTTC
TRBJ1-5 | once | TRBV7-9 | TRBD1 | CSSSLRGGPNQPQHF | TGTTCCAGCAGCTTACGAGGGGGCCCGAATCAGCCCCAGCATTTT
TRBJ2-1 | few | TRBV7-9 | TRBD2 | CASSRGSGRAGEQFF | TGTGCCAGCAGCCGGGGGAGCGGGAGGGCTGGTGAGCAGTTCTTC
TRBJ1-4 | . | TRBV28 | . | CASRVHGGGEEKLFF | TGTGCCAGCAGGGTCCACGGGGGAGGGGAGGAAAAACTGTTTTTT
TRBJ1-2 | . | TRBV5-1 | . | CASSLVGPDYGYTF | TGCGCCAGCAGCTTAGTTGGCCCTGACTATGGCTACACCTTC
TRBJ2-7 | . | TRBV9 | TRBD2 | CASSAGTTPSYEQYF | TGTGCCAGCAGCGCTGGGACTACACCCAGTTACGAGCAGTACTTC
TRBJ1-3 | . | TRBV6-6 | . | CASSPGGPGNTIYF | TGTGCCAGCAGCCCCGGGGGTCCCGGAAACACCATATATTTT
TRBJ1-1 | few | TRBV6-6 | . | CASSYLRTEAFF | TGTGCCAGCAGTTACTTGCGGACTGAAGCTTTCTTT
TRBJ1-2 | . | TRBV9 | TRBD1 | CASSVGGTGYGYTF | TGTGCCAGCAGCGTAGGAGGGACAGGGTACGGCTACACCTTC
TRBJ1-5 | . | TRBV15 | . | CATSGGLVGGARQPQHF | TGTGCCACCAGCGGCGGTCTCGTGGGGGGGGCGAGGCAGCCCCAGCATTTT
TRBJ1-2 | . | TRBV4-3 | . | CASSQETRGARGYTF | TGCGCCAGCAGCCAAGAAACGCGGGGGGCGCGGGGCTACACCTTC
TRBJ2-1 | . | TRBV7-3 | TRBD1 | CASSLNRGAYNEQFF | TGTGCCAGCAGCTTAAACAGGGGCGCCTACAATGAGCAGTTCTTC
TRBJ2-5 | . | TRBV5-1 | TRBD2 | CASSGGGGETQYF | TGCGCCAGCAGCGGGGGGGGTGGTGAGACCCAGTACTTC
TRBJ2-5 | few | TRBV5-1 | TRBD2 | CASRVAGVETQYF | TGCGCCAGCAGGGTAGCGGGAGTAGAGACCCAGTACTTC
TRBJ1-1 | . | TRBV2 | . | CASSPGPGTEAFF | TGTGCCAGCAGTCCTGGGCCAGGGACTGAAGCTTTCTTT
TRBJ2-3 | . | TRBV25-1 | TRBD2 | CASSNLQAGGRDTQYF | TGTGCCAGCAGTAACCTCCAGGCGGGAGGGCGCGATACGCAGTATTTT
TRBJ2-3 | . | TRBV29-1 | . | CSVEVGDTQYF | TGCAGCGTTGAAGTCGGGGATACGCAGTATTTT
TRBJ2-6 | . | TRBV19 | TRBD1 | CASSRARGTGANVLTF | TGTGCCAGTAGTAGGGCCAGGGGGACAGGGGCCAACGTCCTGACTTTC
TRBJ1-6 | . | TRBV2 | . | CASTRLSPLHF | TGTGCCAGCACCCGACTGTCACCCCTCCACTTT
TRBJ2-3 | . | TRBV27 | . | CASRAGGSPDTQYF | TGTGCCAGCAGAGCAGGGGGGTCCCCAGATACGCAGTATTTT